The 9 T cell receptor beta chains below come from one sample, sequenced in a study of T and B cells in COVID-19 patients. Multiplex PCR with BIOMED2 TRB-A/B primer pools amplified TRB rearrangements. Each CDR3 protein is one row after TCRdb ran MiXCR on the multiplex PCR reads. The data show 20,000 to 25,000 distinct CDR3 sequences, with 29% seen just once and around 2.8% held by the top ten. Blood genomic DNA input for TRB amplification was about 240-550 ng. Sequences were obtained from blood. These receptor sequences come from a human donor who had recovered from COVID-19.

This clonotype appeared a few times. The chain joins TRBV12-3 or TRBV12-4 to TRBJ1-4; 11 bases map to TRBD1. V lost 3 bases to trimming and J lost 8 bases; unmatched junction nucleotides: 5. This CDR3 contains 15 residues. The CDR3 sequence: CASSFGGTGGEKLFF. The CDR3 DNA sequence: TGTGCCAGCAGTTTCGGTGGGACAGGGGGAGAAAAACTGTTTTTT.

In the case of this clonotype: The junction shows a germline mismatch at one end, possibly a read error. V is TRBV13 and J is TRBJ2-1, with D possibly TRBD2 on 5 matching bases. CDR1 and CDR2 from the germline V gene are PRHDT and FYEKMQ (reference sequence). This CDR3 spans 17 amino acids. The CDR3 is CVSSLGMILGGYNEQFF. CDR3 bases: TGTGTCAGCAGCTTGGGGATGATCCTCGGAGGATACAATGAGCAGTTCTTC.

In its sample, this clonotype was seen a few times. This chain connects TRBV10-3 to TRBJ2-7; 14 nucleotides align to TRBD2. The CDR3 sequence is 17 residues long. J was trimmed by 4 bases and V by 3 bases; bases with no gene match: 8. The V gene's germline CDR1 is ENHRY and CDR2 SYGVKD. The DNA of the CDR3 is TGTGCCATCAGTGAAGTTAAGGGACTAGCGGGAGCTTACGAGCAGTACTTC. It yields the protein CAISEVKGLAGAYEQYF.

The V and J genes are TRBV5-5 and TRBJ1-5; 8 nucleotides line up with TRBD1. This CDR3 region has 13 residues. Germline trimming cut 4 bases from V and 7 bases from J; bases unmatched to any gene: 4. In germline, CDR1 is SGHKS, CDR2 YYEKEE (reference sequence). The DNA of the CDR3 is TGTGCCAGCAGCGCCGGACAGGGCCAGCCCCAGCATTTT. Its protein product is CASSAGQGQPQHF. The full variable domain, with the rest looked up from reference TRBV5-5 and TRBJ1-5, is DAGVTQSPTHLIKTRGQQVTLRCSPISGHKSVSWYQQVLGQGPQFIFQYYEKEERGRGNFPDRFSARQFPNYSSELNVNALLLGDSALYLCASSAGQGQPQHFGDGTRLSIL.

In regard to this clonotype: A much more abundant neighbour one base away suggests this may be a read error. The rearrangement joins TRBV19 to TRBJ2-1, with D perhaps TRBD2 (5 bases). CDR1 and CDR2 (germline): LNHDA, SQIVND (reference sequence). Trimming took 9 bases from V and 2 from J, leaving 14 bases between them. The CDR3 extends over 14 amino acids. As DNA, the CDR3 is TGTGCCAGCGAAGGGCGGGTCCCCTACAATGAGCAGTTCTTC. It encodes CASEGRVPYNEQFF.

The rearrangement uses TRBV5-4 and TRBJ1-6; perhaps TRBD1 as D (5 bases). V gave up 1 base and J gave up 6 bases, with 14 bases separating them. Per the germline V gene, CDR1 is SGHNT and CDR2 is YYREEE (reference sequence). This CDR3 is 16 amino acids long. DNA of the CDR3: TGTGCCAGCAGCTTGCCTCAGGGACCTCTTAATTCACCCCTCCACTTT. Amino acid sequence: CASSLPQGPLNSPLHF.

This clonotype was seen a few times. The chain recombines TRBV20-1 with TRBJ2-3; 8 bases match TRBD1. CDR3 length: 14 amino acids. J was trimmed by 6 bases and V by 6 bases; bases with no gene match: 11. Germline CDR1 and CDR2: DFQATT and SNEGSKA (reference sequence). The DNA of the CDR3 is TGCAGTGCCGCCGGGACAGGTCGTTCGGATACGCAGTATTTT. It encodes CSAAGTGRSDTQYF.

This clonotype showed up just a few times. This rearrangement joins TRBV6-4 to TRBJ2-2; 7 bases align to TRBD1. The trim removed 6 bases at V and 3 bases at J, leaving 4 bases unmatched. The CDR3 is 14 residues long. The V gene's germline CDR1 is MRHNA and CDR2 SNTAGT. The CDR3 region is CASSGTGDTGELFF. The CDR3 nucleotides read TGTGCCAGCAGCGGTACAGGGGACACCGGGGAGCTGTTTTTT.

Sample share makes this clonotype medium-sized. This chain connects TRBV6-5 to TRBJ2-6, with D possibly being TRBD1 (6 bases). There are 16 residues in the CDR3. The germline V gene has CDR1 MNHEY and CDR2 SVGAGI. The V gene lost 6 bases and the J gene lost 0 bases, with 12 bases spanning the gap. As DNA, the CDR3 is TGTGCCAGCAGACCGGGACACTCCTCTGGGGCCAACGTCCTGACTTTC. Its translation: CASRPGHSSGANVLTF.